Sequencing of this T cell receptor beta chain was carried out in a study of shared clonotypes between healthy human individuals. Regarding the study as a whole: The rarefaction results pointed to incomplete sorted-subset sequencing despite large depth. Only blood was sampled, and tissue TCR repertoires likely differ from blood ones.

Of note for this clone: Its antigen is not known.

CDR3 size: 16 residues. Germline CDR1 MNHNS, CDR2 SASEGT. The trim removed 2 bases at V and 12 bases at J, leaving 13 bases unmatched. The authors loaded 200 ng DNA, some 32,000 T cell genomes, into sorted-subset replicate PCRs. The method was immunoSEQ multiplex PCR; TCRdb's version includes in-frame clones alone and lacks a portion of them. The table has approximately 320,000 clones, around two thirds seen once. Sequences were obtained from memory CD4+ T cells sorted from blood. Subset of the sample: CD45RA-negative fraction. V is TRBV6-1 and J is TRBJ2-1; TRBD1 matches 10 bases. This receptor was identified in a man younger than 45 in good health. In DNA form, the CDR3 reads TGTGCCAGCAGTGAACTGGGGACAGGGGCGGGTCGTCGGCAGTTCTTC. Translated, it gives CASSELGTGAGRRQFF.